This T cell receptor beta chain was retrieved from a study of cytomegalovirus exposure and HLA in healthy donors. Overall study findings and caveats: A later analysis found TCR association rates differed by HLA locus, highest for DRB1 and lowest for HLA-C.

The study ran its PCR with 60 Vbeta and 13 Jbeta primers. Authors' processing steps: Per a later analysis, the number of unique TCR beta chains was roughly 83 million, of which some 10 million were shared. Sequenced by immunoSEQ multiplex PCR; TCRdb stores in-frame clones only, minus some. That table furnishes V, J and clone size, whereas the DNA furnished D and trimming. Seen here are roughly 180,000 clones, around 85% observed once, and the top ten hold 1%. Looked up from germline, CDR1 is MGHDK and CDR2 is SYGVNS. The V gene lost 3 bases and the J gene lost 4 bases, with 15 bases spanning the gap. This CDR3 is built from 15 residues. As regards this clone: Its antigen is not known.

V is TRBV25-1 and J is TRBJ1-1; D is possibly TRBD1 (6 bases). Sequences were obtained from PBMCs. The TCR originated in a boy between 2 and 10 years old in good health and CMV-seronegative. CDR3 amino acids: CASSERTARGTEAFF. CDR3 DNA sequence: TGTGCCAGCAGTGAGCGGACAGCCCGAGGCACTGAAGCTTTCTTT.